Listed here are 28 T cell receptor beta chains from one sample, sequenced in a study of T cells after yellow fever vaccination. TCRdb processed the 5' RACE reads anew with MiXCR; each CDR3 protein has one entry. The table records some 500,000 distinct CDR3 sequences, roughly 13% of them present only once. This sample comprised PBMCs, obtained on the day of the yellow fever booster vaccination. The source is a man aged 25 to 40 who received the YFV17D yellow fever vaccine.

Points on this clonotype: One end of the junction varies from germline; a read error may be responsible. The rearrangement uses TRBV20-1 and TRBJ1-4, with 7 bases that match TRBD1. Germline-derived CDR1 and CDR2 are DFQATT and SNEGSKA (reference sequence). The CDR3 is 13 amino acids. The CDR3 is CSARARGGEKQFF. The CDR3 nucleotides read TGCAGTGCTAGAGCCAGGGGGGGTGAAAAACAGTTTTTT.

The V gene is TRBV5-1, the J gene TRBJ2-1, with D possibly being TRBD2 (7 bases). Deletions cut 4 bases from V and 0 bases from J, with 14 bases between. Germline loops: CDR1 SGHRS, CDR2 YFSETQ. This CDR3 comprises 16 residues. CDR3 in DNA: TGCGCCAGCAGCGGGAGGGGGGAAAGCTCCTACAATGAGCAGTTCTTC. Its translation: CASSGRGESSYNEQFF.

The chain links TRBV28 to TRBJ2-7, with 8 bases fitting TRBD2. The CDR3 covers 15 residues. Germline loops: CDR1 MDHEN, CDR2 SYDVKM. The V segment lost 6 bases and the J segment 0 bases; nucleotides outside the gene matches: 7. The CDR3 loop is CASSKLAGSSYEQYF. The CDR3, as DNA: TGTGCCAGCAGCAAATTAGCGGGGAGCTCCTACGAGCAGTACTTC.

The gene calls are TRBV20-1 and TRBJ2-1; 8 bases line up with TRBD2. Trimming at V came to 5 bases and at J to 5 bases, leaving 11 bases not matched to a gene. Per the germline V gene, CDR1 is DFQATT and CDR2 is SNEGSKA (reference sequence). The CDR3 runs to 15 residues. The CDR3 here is CSAGESGRSDNEQFF. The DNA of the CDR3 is TGCAGTGCTGGCGAGAGCGGGAGAAGCGACAATGAGCAGTTCTTC.

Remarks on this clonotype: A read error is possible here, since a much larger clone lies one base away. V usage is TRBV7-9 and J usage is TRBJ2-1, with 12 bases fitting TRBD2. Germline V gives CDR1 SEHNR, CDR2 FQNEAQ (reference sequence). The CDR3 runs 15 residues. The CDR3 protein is CTSSLGLAGKDEQFF. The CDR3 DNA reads TGTACCAGCAGCTTAGGACTAGCGGGAAAGGATGAGCAGTTCTTC.

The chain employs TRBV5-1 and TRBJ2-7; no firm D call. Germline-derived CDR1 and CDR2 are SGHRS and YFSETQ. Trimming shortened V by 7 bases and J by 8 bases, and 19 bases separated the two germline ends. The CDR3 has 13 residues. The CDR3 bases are TGCGCCAGCTCCTTGGGATCCCTGGGGAAGCAGTACTTC. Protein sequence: CASSLGSLGKQYF.

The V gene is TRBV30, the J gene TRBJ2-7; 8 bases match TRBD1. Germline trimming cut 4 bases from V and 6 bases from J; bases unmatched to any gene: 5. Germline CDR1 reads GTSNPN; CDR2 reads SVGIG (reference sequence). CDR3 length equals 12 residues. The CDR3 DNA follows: TGTGCCTGGAACAGGGGGAGTGGCGAGCAGTACTTC. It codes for CAWNRGSGEQYF.

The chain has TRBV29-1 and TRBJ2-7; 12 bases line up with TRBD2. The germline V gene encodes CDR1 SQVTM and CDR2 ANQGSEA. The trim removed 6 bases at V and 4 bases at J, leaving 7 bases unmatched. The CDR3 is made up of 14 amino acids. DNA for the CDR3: TGCAGCGTCGGTCGACTAGCGGGAGAATACGAGCAGTACTTC. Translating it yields CSVGRLAGEYEQYF.

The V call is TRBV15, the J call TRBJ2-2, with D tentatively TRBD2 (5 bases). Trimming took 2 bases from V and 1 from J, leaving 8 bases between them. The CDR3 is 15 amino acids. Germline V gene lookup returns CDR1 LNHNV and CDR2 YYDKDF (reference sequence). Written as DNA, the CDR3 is TGTGCCACCAGCAGACTAGCTGAGAACACCGGGGAGCTGTTTTTT. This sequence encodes CATSRLAENTGELFF.

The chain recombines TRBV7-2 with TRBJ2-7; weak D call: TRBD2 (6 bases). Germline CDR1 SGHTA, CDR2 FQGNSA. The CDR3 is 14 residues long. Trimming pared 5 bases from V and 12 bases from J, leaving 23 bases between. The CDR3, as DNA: TGTGCCAGCAGCCCGACCGGGACTTCACCGCGAGGGTACTTC. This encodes CASSPTGTSPRGYF.

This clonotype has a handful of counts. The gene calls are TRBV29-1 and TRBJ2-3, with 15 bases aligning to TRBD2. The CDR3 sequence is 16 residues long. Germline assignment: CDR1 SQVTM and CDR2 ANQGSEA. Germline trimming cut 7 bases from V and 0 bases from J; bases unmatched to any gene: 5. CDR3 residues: CSAWTSGRASTDTQYF. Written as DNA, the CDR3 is TGCAGCGCCTGGACTAGCGGGAGGGCGAGCACAGATACGCAGTATTTT.

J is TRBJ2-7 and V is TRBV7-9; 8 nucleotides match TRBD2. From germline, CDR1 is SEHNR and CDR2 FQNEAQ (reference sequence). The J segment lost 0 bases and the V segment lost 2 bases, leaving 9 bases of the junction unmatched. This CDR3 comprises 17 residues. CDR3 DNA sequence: TGTGCCAGCAGCTTACTCCCTAGCGGGCAGAGCTCCTACGAGCAGTACTTC. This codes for CASSLLPSGQSSYEQYF.

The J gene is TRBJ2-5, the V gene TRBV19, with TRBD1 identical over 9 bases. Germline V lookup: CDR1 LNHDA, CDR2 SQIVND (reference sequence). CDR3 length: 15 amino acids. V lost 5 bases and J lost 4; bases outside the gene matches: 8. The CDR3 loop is CASSSTGTGLETQYF. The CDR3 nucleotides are TGTGCCAGTAGTTCAACCGGGACAGGGTTAGAGACCCAGTACTTC. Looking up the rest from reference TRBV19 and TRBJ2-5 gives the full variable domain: DGGITQSPKYLFRKEGQNVTLSCEQNLNHDAMYWYRQDPGQGLRLIYYSQIVNDFQKGDIAEGYSVSREKKESFPLTVTSAQKNPTAFYLCASSSTGTGLETQYFGPGTRLLVL.

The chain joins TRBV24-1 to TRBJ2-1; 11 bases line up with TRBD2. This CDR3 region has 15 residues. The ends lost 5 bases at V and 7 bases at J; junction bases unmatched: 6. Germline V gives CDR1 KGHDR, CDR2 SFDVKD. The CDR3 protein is CATSGGLADRNEQFF. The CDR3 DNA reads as TGTGCCACCAGTGGGGGACTAGCGGATCGGAATGAGCAGTTCTTC.

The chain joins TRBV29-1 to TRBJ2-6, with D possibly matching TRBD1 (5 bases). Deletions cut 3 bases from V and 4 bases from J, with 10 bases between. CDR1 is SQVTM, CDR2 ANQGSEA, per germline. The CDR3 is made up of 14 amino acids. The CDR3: CSVEVYRGANVLTF. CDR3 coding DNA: TGCAGCGTTGAGGTCTACAGGGGGGCCAACGTCCTGACTTTC.

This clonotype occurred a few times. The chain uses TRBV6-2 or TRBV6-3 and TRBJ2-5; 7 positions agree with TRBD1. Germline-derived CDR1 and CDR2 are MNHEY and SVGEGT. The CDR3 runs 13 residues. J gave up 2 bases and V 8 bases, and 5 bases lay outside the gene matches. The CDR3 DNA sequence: TGTGCCAGCGCCCGGGACAGACAAGAGACCCAGTACTTC. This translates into CASARDRQETQYF.

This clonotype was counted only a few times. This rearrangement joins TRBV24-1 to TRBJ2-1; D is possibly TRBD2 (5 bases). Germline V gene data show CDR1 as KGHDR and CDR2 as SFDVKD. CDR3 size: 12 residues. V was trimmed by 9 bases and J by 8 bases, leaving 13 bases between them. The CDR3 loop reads CATEGNSDEQFF. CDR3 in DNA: TGTGCCACCGAGGGTAACTCCGATGAGCAGTTCTTC.

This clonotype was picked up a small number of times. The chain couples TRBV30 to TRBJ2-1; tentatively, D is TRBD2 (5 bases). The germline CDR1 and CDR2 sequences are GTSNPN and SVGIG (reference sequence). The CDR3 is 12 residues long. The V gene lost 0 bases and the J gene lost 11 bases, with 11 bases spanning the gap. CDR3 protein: CAWSVRLSKQFF. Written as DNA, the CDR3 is TGTGCCTGGAGTGTACGACTATCTAAGCAGTTCTTC.

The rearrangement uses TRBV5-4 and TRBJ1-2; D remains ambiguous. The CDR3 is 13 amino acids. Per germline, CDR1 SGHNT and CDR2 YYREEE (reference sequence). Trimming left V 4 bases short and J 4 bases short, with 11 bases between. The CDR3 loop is CASSHIEGYGYTF. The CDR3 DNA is TGTGCCAGCAGCCATATAGAAGGCTATGGCTACACCTTC.

This chain's CDR3 is CSASGSWNEQFF. In DNA, the CDR3 is TGCAGTGCTAGCGGGAGCTGGAATGAGCAGTTCTTC. V usage is TRBV20-1 and J usage is TRBJ2-1; D possibly corresponds to TRBD2 (6 bases). The CDR3 is made up of 12 amino acids. V was trimmed by 3 bases and J by 7 bases, leaving 10 bases between them. The germline CDR1 and CDR2 sequences are DFQATT and SNEGSKA (reference sequence).

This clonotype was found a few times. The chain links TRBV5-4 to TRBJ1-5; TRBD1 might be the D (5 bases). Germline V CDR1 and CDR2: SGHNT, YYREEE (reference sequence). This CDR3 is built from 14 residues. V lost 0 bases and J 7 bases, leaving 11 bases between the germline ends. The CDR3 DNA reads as TGTGCCAGCAGCTTGGCAGGGCCCGGACAGCCCCAGCATTTT. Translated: CASSLAGPGQPQHF.

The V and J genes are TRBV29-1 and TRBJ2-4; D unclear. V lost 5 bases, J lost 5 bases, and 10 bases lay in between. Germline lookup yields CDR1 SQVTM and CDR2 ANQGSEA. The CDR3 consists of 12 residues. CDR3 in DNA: TGCAGCGTTTCCAGCAGAGAAAACATTCAGTACTTC. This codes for CSVSSRENIQYF.

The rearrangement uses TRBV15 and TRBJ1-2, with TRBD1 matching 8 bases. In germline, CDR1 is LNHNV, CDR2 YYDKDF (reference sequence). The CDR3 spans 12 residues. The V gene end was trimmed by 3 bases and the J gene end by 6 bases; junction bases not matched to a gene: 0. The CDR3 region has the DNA TGTGCCACCAGCAGGACAGGGGATGGCTACACCTTC. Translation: CATSRTGDGYTF.

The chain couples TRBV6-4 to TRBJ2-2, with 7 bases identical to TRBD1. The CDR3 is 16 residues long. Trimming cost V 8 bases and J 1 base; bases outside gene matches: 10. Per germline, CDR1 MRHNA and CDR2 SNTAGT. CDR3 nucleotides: TGTGCCAGCGTCCTCCCCGGACAGGAGAACACCGGGGAGCTGTTTTTT. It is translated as CASVLPGQENTGELFF.

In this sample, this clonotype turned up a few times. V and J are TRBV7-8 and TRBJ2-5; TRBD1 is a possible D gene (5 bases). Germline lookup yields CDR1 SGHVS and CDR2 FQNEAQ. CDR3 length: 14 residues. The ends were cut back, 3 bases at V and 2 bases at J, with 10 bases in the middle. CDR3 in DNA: TGTGCCAGCAGCTTGGCTGACAGACAAGAGACCCAGTACTTC. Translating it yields CASSLADRQETQYF. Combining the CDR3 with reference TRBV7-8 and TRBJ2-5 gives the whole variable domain GAGVSQSPRYKVAKRGQDVALRCDPISGHVSLFWYQQALGQGPEFLTYFQNEAQLDKSGLPSDRFFAERPEGSVSTLKIQRTQQEDSAVYLCASSLADRQETQYFGPGTRLLVL.

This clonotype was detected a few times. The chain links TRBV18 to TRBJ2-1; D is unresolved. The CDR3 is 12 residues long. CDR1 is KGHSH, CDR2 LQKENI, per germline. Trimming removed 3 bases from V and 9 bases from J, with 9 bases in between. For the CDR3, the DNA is TGTGCCAGCTCACCTACAGTTGGTGAGCAGTTCTTC. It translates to CASSPTVGEQFF.

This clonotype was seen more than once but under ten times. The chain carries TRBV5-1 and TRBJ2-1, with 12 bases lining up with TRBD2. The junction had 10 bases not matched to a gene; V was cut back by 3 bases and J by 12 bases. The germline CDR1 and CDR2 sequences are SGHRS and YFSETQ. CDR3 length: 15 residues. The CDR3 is CASSSGTSGWSGQFF. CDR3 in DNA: TGCGCCAGCAGCTCCGGGACTAGCGGGTGGTCGGGGCAGTTCTTC. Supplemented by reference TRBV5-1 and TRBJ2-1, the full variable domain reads KAGVTQTPRYLIKTRGQQVTLSCSPISGHRSVSWYQQTPGQGLQFLFEYFSETQRNKGNFPGRFSGRQFSNSRSEMNVSTLELGDSALYLCASSSGTSGWSGQFFGPGTRLTVL.

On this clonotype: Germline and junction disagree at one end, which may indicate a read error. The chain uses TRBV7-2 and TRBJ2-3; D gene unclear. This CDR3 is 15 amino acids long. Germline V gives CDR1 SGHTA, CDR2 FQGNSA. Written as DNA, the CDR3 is TGTGCCTGCAGCTTAGACTCGACGAGTACAGATACGCAGTATTTT. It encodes CACSLDSTSTDTQYF.